This TCR beta chain was sequenced in a study of control samples from healthy donors and cancer patients (dated by TCRdb to about 2020). The library was obtained by the immunoSEQ multiplex PCR assay. TCRdb holds this immuneACCESS table with in-frame rearrangements only. Some clones are missing; in checked studies, unresolved V genes explain under half, and the rest has no known cause. This sample is represented by about 410,000 clones; 75% to 95% of them were singletons. Clones ranked in the top ten supply 5% to 7% of the sample. Remarks on this clone: Its recognized antigen is unknown. Base-call qualities are not available, and no considerably larger clone is one nucleotide away.

The CDR3 runs 13 amino acids, cysteine and phenylalanine included. The sequence is cut down to CDR3 DNA, 39 bases in frame from base 1. V and J are truncated by 0 bases and 5 bases respectively, leaving an intervening sequence of 8 bases. Sequences SEHNR (CDR1) and FQNEAQ (CDR2) are obtained from the germline V gene (reference sequence). This TCR was recovered from a man aged 35 to 55 with head and neck cancer. Sequenced material: PBMCs. The chain links TRBV7-9 with TRBJ2-7; the D gene identity is not certain. Here the CDR3 is given as CASSLAVGNEQYF. The nucleotide sequence is TGTGCCAGCAGCTTAGCGGTGGGCAACGAGCAGTACTTC.